This entry is about one T cell receptor beta chain. Its antigen is unidentified. At one end, the junction sequence differs from germline, possibly due to a read error. Germline-derived CDR1 and CDR2 are SGHRS and YFSETQ. The CDR3 is 16 residues long. The data originate from a study of blood T cells in healthy people across ages. General study results and limits: Significant beta diversity loss was already apparent by age about 39, declining roughly linearly.

A second about 6 to 12 cycle PCR used barcoded and J-beta primers. MiXCR was run by TCRdb on the 5' RACE reads, yielding one entry per CDR3 protein. Of under 1,000,000 distinct CDR3 sequences in the sample, roughly 35% were seen once. Total RNA, at least 5 micrograms per sample, was extracted from PBMCs. This rearrangement joins TRBV5-1 to TRBJ2-1, with 9 bases matching TRBD2. The clonotype was recovered from a man aged 18 to 29 in good health. Specimen: blood. The chain's CDR3 is CASSLTSGPPYSEQFF. As DNA, the CDR3 is TGCGCCAGCAGCTTGACTAGCGGGCCCCCGTACAGTGAGCAGTTCTTC.